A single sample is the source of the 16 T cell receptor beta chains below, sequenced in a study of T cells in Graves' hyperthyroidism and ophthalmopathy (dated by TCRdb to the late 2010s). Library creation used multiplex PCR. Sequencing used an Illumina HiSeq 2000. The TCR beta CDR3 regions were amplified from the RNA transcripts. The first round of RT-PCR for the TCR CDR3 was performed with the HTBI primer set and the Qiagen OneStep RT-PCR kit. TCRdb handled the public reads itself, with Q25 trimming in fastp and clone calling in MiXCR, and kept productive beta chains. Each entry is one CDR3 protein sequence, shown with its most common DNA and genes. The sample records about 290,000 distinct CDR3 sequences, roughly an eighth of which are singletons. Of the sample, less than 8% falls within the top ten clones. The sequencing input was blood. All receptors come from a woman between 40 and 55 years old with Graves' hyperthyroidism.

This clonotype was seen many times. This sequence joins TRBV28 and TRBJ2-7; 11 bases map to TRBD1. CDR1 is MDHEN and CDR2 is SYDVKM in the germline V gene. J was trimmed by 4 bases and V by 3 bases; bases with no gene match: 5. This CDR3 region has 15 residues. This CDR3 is CASSLPGTGGYEQYF. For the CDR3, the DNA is TGTGCCAGCAGTTTGCCCGGGACAGGGGGATACGAGCAGTACTTC.

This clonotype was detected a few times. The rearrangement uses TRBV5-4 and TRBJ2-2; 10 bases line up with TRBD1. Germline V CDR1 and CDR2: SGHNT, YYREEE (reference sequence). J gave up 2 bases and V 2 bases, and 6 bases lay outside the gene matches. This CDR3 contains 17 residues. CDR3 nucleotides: TGTGCCAGCAGCTTCCTGACAGGGGGCTTTAACACCGGGGAGCTGTTTTTT. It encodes CASSFLTGGFNTGELFF.

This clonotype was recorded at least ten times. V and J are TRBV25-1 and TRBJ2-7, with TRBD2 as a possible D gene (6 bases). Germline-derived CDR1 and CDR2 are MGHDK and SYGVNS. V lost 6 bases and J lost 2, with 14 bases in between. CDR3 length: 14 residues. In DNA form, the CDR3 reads TGTGCCAGCAGCTTGGGACTCGGACCCTACGAGCAGTACTTC. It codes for CASSLGLGPYEQYF.

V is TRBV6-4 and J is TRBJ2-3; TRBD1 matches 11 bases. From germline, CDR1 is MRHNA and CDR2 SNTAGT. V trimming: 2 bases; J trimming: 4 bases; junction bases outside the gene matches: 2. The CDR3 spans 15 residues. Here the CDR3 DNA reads TGTGCCAGCAGTGACCGGACAGGGGGCCCAGATACGCAGTATTTT. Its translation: CASSDRTGGPDTQYF.

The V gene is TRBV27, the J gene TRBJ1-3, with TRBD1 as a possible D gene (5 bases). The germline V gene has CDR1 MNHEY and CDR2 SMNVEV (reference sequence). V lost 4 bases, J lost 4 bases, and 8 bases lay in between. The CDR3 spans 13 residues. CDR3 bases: TGTGCCAGCAGTTGGGGACCAGGAAACACCATATATTTT. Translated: CASSWGPGNTIYF.

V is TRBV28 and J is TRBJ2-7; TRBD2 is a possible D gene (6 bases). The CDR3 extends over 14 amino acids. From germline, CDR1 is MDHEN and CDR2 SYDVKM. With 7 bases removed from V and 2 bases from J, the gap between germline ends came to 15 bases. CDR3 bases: TGTGCCAGCACCCGAAGTGGACTAACCTACGAGCAGTACTTC. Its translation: CASTRSGLTYEQYF.

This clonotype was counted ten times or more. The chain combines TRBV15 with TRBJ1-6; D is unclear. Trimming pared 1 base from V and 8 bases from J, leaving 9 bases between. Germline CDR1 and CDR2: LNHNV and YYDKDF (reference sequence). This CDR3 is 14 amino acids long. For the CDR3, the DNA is TGTGCCACCAGCAGAGGACTCGGGGATTCACCCCTCCACTTT. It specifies CATSRGLGDSPLHF.

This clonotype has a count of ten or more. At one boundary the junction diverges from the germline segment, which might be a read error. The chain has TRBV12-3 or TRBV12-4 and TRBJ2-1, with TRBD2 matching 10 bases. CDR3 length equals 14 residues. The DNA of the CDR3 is TGTGCCAGCAGTATAGCGGGAGGCAACAATGAGCAGTTCTTC. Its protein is CASSIAGGNNEQFF.

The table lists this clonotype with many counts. CDR3 bases: TGTGCCAGCAGAAACCCGACAGGGCCTAACTATGGCTACACCTTC. Translation: CASRNPTGPNYGYTF. The chain carries TRBV27 and TRBJ1-2, with 7 bases fitting TRBD1. The trim removed 6 bases at V and 0 bases at J, leaving 7 bases unmatched. The CDR3 covers 15 residues. Germline assignment: CDR1 MNHEY and CDR2 SMNVEV (reference sequence).

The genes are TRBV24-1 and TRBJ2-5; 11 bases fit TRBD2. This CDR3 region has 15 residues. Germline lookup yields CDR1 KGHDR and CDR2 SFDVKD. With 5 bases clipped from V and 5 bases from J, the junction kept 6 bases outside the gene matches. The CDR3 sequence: CATSGSGRAGETQYF. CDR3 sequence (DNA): TGTGCCACCAGTGGTAGCGGGAGGGCCGGGGAGACCCAGTACTTC.

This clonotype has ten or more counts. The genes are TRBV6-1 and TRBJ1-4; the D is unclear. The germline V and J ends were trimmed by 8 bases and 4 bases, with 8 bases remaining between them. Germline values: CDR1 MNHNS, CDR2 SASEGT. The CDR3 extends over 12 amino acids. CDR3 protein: CASGTVNEKLFF. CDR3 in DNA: TGTGCCAGCGGTACGGTTAATGAAAAACTGTTTTTT.

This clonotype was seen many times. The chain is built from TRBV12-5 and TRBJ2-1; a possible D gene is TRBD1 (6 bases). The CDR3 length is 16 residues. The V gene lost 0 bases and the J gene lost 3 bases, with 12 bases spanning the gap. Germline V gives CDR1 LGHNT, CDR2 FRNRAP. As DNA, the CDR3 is TGTGCTAGTGGTTTGGTCACCGGGACACACTACAATGAGCAGTTCTTC. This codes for CASGLVTGTHYNEQFF. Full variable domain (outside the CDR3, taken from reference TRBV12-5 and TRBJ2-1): DARVTQTPRHKVTEMGQEVTMRCQPILGHNTVFWYRQTMMQGLELLAYFRNRAPLDDSGMPKDRFSAEMPDATLATLKIQPSEPRDSAVYFCASGLVTGTHYNEQFFGPGTRLTVL.

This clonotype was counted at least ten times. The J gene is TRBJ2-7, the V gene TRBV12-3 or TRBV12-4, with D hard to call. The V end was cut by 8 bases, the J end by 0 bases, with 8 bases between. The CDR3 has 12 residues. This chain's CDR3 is CASPYFSYEQYF. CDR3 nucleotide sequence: TGTGCCAGCCCATACTTCTCCTACGAGCAGTACTTC.

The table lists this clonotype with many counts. The CDR3 region has the DNA TGTGCCAGCAGCCCCGGCGGAGGGTTCTCAGATACGCAGTATTTT. Amino acids: CASSPGGGFSDTQYF. The chain employs TRBV7-2 and TRBJ2-3; tentatively, D is TRBD2 (6 bases). V lost 5 bases to trimming and J lost 4 bases, with 16 bases between them. Germline values: CDR1 SGHTA, CDR2 FQGNSA. The CDR3 is made up of 15 amino acids.

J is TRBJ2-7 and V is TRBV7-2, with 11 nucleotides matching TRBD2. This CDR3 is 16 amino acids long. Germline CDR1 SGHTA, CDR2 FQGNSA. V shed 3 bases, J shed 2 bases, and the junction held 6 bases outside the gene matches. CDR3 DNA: TGTGCCAGCAGCTTGTGGCTAGCGGGAGGCACCTACGAGCAGTACTTC. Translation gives CASSLWLAGGTYEQYF.

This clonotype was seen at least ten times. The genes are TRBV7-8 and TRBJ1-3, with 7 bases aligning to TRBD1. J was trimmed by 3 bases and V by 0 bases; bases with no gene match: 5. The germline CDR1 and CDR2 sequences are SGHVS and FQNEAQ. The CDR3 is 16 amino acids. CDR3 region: CASSLAATGFGNTIYF. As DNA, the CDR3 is TGTGCCAGCAGCTTAGCGGCGACAGGGTTTGGAAACACCATATATTTT.